What follows describes a single T cell receptor (beta chain). Its antigen is undetermined. The ends lost 2 bases at V and 2 bases at J; junction bases unmatched: 6. The CDR3 consists of 15 residues. The germline V gene encodes CDR1 MNHEY and CDR2 SVGAGI. The sample belongs to a study of CD8 T cells in ankylosing spondylitis. One entry per CDR3 protein, called by TCRdb with MiXCR from the 5' RACE reads. Here the sample spans roughly 440,000 distinct CDR3 sequences, about a sixth being singletons. Whole-study findings and limits: Roughly 8 highly homologous variants made up a TCR beta motif, and this motif appeared characteristic of ankylosing spondylitis blood. Prior literature has documented some motif variants in synovial fluid and blood from reactive arthritis. There was reportedly significant enrichment of clones that were disease-linked in matched ankylosing spondylitis synovial fluid.

Sample: blood, either unsorted or a sorted T cell fraction (not recorded which). The source is a male donor with ankylosing spondylitis. This chain joins TRBV6-5 and TRBJ2-7; TRBD1 agrees at 7 bases. The DNA for the CDR3 is TGTGCCAGCAGTTACCGGAGCACAGGGGCCTACGAGCAGTACTTC. Its translation: CASSYRSTGAYEQYF.